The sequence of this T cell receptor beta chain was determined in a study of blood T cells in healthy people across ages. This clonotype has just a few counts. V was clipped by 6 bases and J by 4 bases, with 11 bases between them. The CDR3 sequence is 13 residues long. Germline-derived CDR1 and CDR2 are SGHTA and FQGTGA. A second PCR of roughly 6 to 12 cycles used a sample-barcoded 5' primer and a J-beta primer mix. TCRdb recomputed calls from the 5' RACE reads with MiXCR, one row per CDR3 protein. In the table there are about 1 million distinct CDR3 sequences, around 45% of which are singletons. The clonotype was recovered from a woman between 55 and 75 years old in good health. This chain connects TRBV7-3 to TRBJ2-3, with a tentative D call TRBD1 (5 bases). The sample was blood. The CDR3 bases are TGTGCCAGCAGTCCAGGGATCCCAGATACGCAGTATTTT. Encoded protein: CASSPGIPDTQYF.